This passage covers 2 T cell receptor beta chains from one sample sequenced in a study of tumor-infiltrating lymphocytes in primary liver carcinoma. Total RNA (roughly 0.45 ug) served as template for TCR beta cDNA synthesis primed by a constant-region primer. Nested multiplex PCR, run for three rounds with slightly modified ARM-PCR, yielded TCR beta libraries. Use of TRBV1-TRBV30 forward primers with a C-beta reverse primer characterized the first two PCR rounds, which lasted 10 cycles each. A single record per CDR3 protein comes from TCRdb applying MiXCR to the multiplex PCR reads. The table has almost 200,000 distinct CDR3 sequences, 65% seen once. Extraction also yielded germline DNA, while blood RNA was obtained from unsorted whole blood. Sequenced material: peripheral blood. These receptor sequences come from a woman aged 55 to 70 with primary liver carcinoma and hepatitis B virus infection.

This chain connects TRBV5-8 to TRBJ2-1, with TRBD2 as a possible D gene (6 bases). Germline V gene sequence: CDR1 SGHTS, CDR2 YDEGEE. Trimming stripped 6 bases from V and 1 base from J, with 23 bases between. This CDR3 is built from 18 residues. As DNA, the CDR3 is TGTGCCAGCAAAGGACTAACGGGACCGAGTAGGTCCTACAATGAGCAGTTCTTC. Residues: CASKGLTGPSRSYNEQFF.

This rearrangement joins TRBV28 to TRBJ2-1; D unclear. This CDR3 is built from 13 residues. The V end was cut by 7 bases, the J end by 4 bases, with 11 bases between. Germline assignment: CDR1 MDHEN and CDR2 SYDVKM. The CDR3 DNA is TGTGCCAGCACACTCGACTCATACAATGAGCAGTTCTTC. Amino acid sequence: CASTLDSYNEQFF.